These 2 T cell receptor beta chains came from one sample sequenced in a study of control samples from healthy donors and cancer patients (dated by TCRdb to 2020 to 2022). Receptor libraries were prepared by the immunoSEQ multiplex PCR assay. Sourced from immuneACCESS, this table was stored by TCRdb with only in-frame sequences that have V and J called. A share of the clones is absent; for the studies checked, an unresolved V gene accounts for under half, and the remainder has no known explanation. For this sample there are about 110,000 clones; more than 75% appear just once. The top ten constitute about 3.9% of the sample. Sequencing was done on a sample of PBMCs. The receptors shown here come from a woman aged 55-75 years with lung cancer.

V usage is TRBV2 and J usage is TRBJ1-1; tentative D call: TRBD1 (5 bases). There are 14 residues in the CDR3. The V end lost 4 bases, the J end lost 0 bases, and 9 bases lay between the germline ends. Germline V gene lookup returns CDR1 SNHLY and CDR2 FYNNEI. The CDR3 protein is CASSVVRVNTEAFF. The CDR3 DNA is TGTGCCAGCAGTGTGGTCAGGGTGAACACTGAAGCTTTCTTT.

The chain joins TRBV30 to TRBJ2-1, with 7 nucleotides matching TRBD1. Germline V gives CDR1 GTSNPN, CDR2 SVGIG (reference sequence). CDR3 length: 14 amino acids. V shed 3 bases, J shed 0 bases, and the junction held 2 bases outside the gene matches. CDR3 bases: TGTGCCTGGAGCGGGGACAGCTCCTACAATGAGCAGTTCTTC. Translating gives CAWSGDSSYNEQFF.